This TCR beta chain came from a study of CD8 T cells in Susac syndrome. Random hexamers were used to reverse transcribe the RNA input (about 0.5 to 1 ug). TCRdb re-called the immunoSEQ multiplex PCR reads with MiXCR, one entry per CDR3 protein. Of over 150,000 distinct CDR3 sequences listed, about 96% were seen once; the top ten hold roughly 0.088%. This CDR3 region has 15 residues. The germline V gene encodes CDR1 MNHNS and CDR2 SASEGT. With 6 bases clipped from V and 2 bases from J, the junction kept 7 bases outside the gene matches. The V call is TRBV6-1, the J call TRBJ2-7; 10 bases line up with TRBD2. The clonotype was recovered from a human donor with multiple sclerosis. The specimen sequenced was CD4+ T cells from PBMCs. The CDR3 sequence is CASSRGTSVTYEQYF. The CDR3 nucleotides read TGTGCCAGCAGCCGCGGGACTAGCGTAACCTACGAGCAGTACTTC.